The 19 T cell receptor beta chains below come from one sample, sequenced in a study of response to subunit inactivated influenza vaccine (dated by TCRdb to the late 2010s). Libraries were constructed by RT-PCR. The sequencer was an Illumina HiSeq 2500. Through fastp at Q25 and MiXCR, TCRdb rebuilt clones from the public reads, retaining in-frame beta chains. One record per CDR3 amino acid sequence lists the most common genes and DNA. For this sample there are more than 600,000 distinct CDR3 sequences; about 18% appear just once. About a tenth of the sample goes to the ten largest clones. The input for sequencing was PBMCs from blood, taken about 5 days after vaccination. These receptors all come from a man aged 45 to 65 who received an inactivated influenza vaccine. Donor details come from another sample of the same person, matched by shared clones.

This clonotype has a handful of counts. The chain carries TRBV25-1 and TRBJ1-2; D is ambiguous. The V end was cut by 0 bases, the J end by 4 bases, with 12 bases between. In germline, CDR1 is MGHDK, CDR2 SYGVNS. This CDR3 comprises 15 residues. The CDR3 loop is CASSEYGSYFYGYTF. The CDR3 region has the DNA TGTGCCAGCAGTGAATATGGATCTTACTTCTATGGCTACACCTTC.

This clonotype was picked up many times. CDR3 sequence: CSATGGLKYEQYF. The CDR3 DNA reads as TGCAGCGCTACAGGTGGCCTTAAGTACGAGCAGTACTTC. V and J are TRBV29-1 and TRBJ2-7; D may be TRBD1 (5 bases). The ends were cut back, 7 bases at V and 4 bases at J, with 17 bases in the middle. This CDR3 spans 13 amino acids. Germline V CDR1 and CDR2: SQVTM, ANQGSEA.

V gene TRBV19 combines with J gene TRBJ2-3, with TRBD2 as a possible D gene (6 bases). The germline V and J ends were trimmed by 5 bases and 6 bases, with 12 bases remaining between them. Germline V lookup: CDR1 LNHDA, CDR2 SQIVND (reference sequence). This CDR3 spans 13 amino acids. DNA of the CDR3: TGTGCCAGTAGTGTTGAGAGCGGGGATACGCAGTATTTT. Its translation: CASSVESGDTQYF. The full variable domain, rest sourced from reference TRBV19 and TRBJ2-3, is DGGITQSPKYLFRKEGQNVTLSCEQNLNHDAMYWYRQDPGQGLRLIYYSQIVNDFQKGDIAEGYSVSREKKESFPLTVTSAQKNPTAFYLCASSVESGDTQYFGPGTRLTVL.

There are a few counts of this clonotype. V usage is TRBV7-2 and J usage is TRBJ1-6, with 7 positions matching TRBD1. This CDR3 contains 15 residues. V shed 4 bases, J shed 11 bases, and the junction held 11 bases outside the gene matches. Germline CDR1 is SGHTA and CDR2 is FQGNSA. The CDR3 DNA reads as TGTGCCAGCAGCTCGGACGACAGGGTTGGGGCACCCCTCCACTTT. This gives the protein CASSSDDRVGAPLHF.

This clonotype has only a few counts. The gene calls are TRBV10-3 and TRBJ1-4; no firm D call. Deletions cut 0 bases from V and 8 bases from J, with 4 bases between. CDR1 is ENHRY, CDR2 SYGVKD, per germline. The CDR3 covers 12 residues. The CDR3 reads CAISESREKLFF. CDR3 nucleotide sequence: TGTGCCATCAGTGAGTCGAGGGAAAAACTGTTTTTT.

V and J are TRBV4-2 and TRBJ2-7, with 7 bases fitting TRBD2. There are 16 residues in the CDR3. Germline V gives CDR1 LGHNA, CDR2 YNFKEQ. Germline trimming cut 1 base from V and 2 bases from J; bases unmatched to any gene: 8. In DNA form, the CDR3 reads TGTGCCAGCAGCCAAGTACTGGCGGGAGCTACCTACGAGCAGTACTTC. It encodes CASSQVLAGATYEQYF.

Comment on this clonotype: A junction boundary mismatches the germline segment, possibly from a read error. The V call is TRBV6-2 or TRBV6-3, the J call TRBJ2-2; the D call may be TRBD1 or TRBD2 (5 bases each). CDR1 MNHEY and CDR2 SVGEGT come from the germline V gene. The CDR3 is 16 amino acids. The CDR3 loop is CASRSPWGANTGELFF. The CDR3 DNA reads TGTGCCAGCCGGTCACCGTGGGGCGCGAACACCGGGGAGCTGTTTTTC.

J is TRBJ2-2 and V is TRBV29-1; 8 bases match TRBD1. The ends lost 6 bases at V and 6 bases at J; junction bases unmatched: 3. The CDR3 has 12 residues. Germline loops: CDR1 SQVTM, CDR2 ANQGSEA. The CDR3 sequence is CSVWTGPGELFF. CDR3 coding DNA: TGCAGCGTATGGACAGGGCCCGGGGAGCTGTTTTTT.

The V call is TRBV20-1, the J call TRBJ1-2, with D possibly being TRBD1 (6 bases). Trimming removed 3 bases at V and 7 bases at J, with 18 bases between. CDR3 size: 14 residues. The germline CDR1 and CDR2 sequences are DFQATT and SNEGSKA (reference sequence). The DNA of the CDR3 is TGCAGTGCTAGCCCAAACTCCGGGACAACTGGCTACACCTTC. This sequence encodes CSASPNSGTTGYTF.

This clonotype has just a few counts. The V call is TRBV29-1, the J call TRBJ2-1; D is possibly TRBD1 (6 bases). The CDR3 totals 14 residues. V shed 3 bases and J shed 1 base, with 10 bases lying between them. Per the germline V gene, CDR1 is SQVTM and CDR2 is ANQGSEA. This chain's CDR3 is CSVERGSSYNEQFF. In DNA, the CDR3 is TGCAGCGTTGAGAGGGGGAGTTCCTACAATGAGCAGTTCTTC.

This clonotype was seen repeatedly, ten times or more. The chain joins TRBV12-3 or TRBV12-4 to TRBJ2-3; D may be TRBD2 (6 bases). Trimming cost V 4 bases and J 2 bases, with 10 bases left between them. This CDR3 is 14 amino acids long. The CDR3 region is CASSSPSDTDTQYF. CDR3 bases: TGTGCCAGCAGTTCCCCTAGCGACACAGATACGCAGTATTTT.

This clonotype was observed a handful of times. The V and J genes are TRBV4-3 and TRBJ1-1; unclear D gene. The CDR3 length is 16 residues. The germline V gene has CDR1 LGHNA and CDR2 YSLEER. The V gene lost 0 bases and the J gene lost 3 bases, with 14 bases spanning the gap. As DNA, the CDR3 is TGCGCCAGCAGCCAAGATTGGTCGACCCCGTACACTGAAGCTTTCTTT. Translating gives CASSQDWSTPYTEAFF.

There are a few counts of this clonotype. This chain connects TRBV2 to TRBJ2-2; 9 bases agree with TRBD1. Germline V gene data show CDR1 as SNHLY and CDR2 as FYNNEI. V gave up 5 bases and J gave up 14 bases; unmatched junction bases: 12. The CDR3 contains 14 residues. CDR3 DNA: TGTGCCAGCAGTCACCGGGACAGGGAGTTTGGACTGTTTTTT. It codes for CASSHRDREFGLFF.

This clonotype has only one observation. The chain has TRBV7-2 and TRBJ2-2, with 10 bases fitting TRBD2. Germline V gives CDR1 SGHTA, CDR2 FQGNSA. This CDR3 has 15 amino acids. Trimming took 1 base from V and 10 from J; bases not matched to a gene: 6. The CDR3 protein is CASSLDSGGPLELFF. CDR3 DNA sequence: TGTGCCAGCAGCTTAGATAGCGGGGGGCCCTTGGAGCTGTTTTTT.

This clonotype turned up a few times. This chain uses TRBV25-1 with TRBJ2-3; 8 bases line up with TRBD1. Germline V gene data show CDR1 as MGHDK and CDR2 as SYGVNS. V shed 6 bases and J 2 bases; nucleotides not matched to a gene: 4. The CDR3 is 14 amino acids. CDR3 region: CASRRTGSTDTQYF. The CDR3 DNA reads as TGTGCCAGCAGAAGGACAGGGTCCACAGATACGCAGTATTTT.

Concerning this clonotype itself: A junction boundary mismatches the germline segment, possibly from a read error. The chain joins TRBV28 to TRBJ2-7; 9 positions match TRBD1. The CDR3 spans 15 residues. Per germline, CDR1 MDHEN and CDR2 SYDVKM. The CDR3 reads CASRIQGAPRAEEYF. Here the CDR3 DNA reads TGTGCCAGCAGGATACAGGGGGCGCCGCGGGCCGAGGAGTACTTC.

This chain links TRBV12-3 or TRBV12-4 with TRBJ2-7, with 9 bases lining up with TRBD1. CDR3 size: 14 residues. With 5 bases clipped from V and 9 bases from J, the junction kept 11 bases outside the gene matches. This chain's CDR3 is CASSPPGQGHPQYF. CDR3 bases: TGTGCCAGCAGTCCGCCGGGACAGGGCCATCCGCAGTACTTC.

CDR3 in amino acids: CAITRTGATDTQYF. CDR3 nucleotides: TGTGCCATCACCAGGACAGGGGCCACAGATACGCAGTATTTT. V is TRBV10-3 and J is TRBJ2-3; 9 positions match TRBD1. Germline CDR1 is ENHRY and CDR2 is SYGVKD. The CDR3 contains 14 residues. Trimming at V came to 7 bases and at J to 2 bases, leaving 4 bases not matched to a gene.

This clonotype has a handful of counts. CDR3 in amino acids: CASSARPSESRDSQETQYF. The CDR3 DNA reads TGCGCCAGCAGTGCTCGCCCTTCTGAATCCAGGGACAGCCAAGAGACCCAGTACTTC. V and J are TRBV10-2 and TRBJ2-5; TRBD1 aligns across 7 bases. The CDR3 is made up of 19 amino acids. CDR1 WSHSY and CDR2 SAAADI come from the germline V gene. V trimming: 4 bases; J trimming: 1 base; junction bases outside the gene matches: 18.